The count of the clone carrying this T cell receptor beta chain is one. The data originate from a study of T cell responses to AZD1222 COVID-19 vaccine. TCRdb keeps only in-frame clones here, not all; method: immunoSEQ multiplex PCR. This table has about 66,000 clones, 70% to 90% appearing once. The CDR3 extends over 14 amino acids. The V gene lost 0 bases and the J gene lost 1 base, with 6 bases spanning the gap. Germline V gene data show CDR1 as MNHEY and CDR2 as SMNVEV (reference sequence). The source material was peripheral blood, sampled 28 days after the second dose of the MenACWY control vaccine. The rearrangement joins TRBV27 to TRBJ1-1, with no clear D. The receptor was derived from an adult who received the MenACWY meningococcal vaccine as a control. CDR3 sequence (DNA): TGTGCCAGCAGTTTATCGGCAGGGAACACTGAAGCTTTCTTT. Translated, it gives CASSLSAGNTEAFF.